This TCR beta chain was obtained from a study of Tregs in tolerant kidney transplant recipients. TCRdb's copy holds only in-frame clones and misses some; the assay was immunoSEQ multiplex PCR. Altogether some 15,000 clones are present, 53% being singletons, with the ten largest covering about 3%. Recipient PBMCs carried a CFSE label and met irradiated graft donor PBMCs for about six days before FACS sorting. Broader study findings: The small number of patients limits these findings pending further validation.

This CDR3 spans 12 amino acids. Germline CDR1 and CDR2: MNHEY and SVGAGI. With 5 bases removed from V and 5 bases from J, the gap between germline ends came to 9 bases. With respect to this clone: Its specificity is not known.

This clonotype was sampled from a human patient who received a combined kidney and bone marrow transplant. The input for sequencing was CD4+ T cells from blood cultured with allogeneic cells, taken before the transplant. The genes are TRBV6-5 and TRBJ1-2; D call uncertain. The CDR3 region has the DNA TGTGCCAGCAGTCCACTTATATATGGCTACACCTTC. Protein sequence: CASSPLIYGYTF.